Presented here are 26 T cell receptor beta chains from one specimen sequenced in a study of T cell changes during pregnancy in multiple sclerosis. Sequencing used immunoSEQ multiplex PCR; TCRdb keeps in-frame clones, though not all of them. The sample records 60,000 or so clones, approximately 87% being singletons. Sequences were obtained from peripheral blood from another person, used as feeder cells. These TCRs come from a human donor whose cells served as feeder cells for cultures in a pregnancy study.

The chain uses TRBV5-4 and TRBJ1-1; 8 bases agree with TRBD1. CDR1 is SGHNT, CDR2 YYREEE, per germline (reference sequence). The CDR3 has 15 residues. Germline trimming cut 0 bases from V and 5 bases from J; bases unmatched to any gene: 6. The CDR3: CASSLAPTGDTEAFF. The DNA for the CDR3 is TGTGCCAGCAGCTTGGCCCCGACAGGGGATACTGAAGCTTTCTTT.

The chain joins TRBV4-2 to TRBJ1-2; D may be TRBD1 (5 bases). The CDR3 has 14 residues. Germline V CDR1 and CDR2: LGHNA, YNFKEQ. Trimming took off 0 bases at V and 8 bases at J, with 13 bases between the two ends. The CDR3 bases are TGTGCCAGCAGCCAAGATTGGTGGACAACAGGCTACACCTTC. This codes for CASSQDWWTTGYTF.

V gene TRBV29-1 combines with J gene TRBJ1-4; TRBD1 agrees at 9 bases. Trimming cost V 7 bases and J 6 bases; bases outside gene matches: 12. The CDR3 runs to 15 residues. Germline values: CDR1 SQVTM, CDR2 ANQGSEA. The CDR3 sequence: CSALGVTGGYEKLFF. The CDR3 DNA reads as TGCAGCGCCCTAGGCGTGACAGGGGGGTATGAAAAACTGTTTTTT.

V is TRBV28 and J is TRBJ1-5; no definite D call. Germline-derived CDR1 and CDR2 are MDHEN and SYDVKM. V gave up 6 bases and J gave up 5 bases, with 14 bases separating them. This CDR3 is built from 14 residues. CDR3 sequence: CASSSMEGYQPQHF. CDR3 sequence (DNA): TGTGCCAGCAGCTCTATGGAAGGGTATCAGCCCCAGCATTTT.

The chain carries TRBV11-1 and TRBJ2-5; D is unresolved. The CDR3 length is 14 residues. Germline CDR1 SGHAT, CDR2 FQDESV (reference sequence). The V end lost 1 base, the J end lost 4 bases, and 10 bases lay between the germline ends. The CDR3 protein is CASSLVKRRETQYF. CDR3 coding DNA: TGTGCCAGCAGCTTAGTAAAGCGCCGAGAGACCCAGTACTTC. The full variable domain, in which reference TRBV11-1 and TRBJ2-5 provide the parts outside the CDR3, is EAEVAQSPRYKITEKSQAVAFWCDPISGHATLYWYRQILGQGPELLVQFQDESVVDDSQLPKDRFSAERLKGVDSTLKIQPAELGDSAMYLCASSLVKRRETQYFGPGTRLLVL.

This sequence joins TRBV19 and TRBJ1-2; weak D call: TRBD1 (6 bases). CDR3 size: 12 residues. Trimming removed 8 bases at V and 8 bases at J, with 15 bases between. Germline V gene data show CDR1 as LNHDA and CDR2 as SQIVND (reference sequence). DNA for the CDR3: TGTGCCAGTGAACAGGGCAGCGGCGGCTACACCTTC. As protein: CASEQGSGGYTF.

This rearrangement joins TRBV6-5 to TRBJ1-2, with D possibly TRBD1 on 5 matching bases. Germline CDR1 is MNHEY and CDR2 is SVGAGI. The CDR3 is 15 residues long. Trimming removed 6 bases from V and 4 bases from J, with 18 bases in between. CDR3 sequence reads: CASRGDRSRVYGYTF. The CDR3 DNA follows: TGTGCCAGCAGGGGGGACCGGAGTAGGGTCTATGGCTACACCTTC.

A word on this clone: Sequence at one end of the junction differs from germline and may be a read error. The chain uses TRBV7-7 and TRBJ1-3, with D uncertain. The CDR3 consists of 13 residues. Germline CDR1 is SSHAT and CDR2 is FNYEAQ (reference sequence). The CDR3 DNA sequence: TGTGCTAGCAGCTCCACCCTCGGAGACACCATATATTTT. As protein: CASSSTLGDTIYF. Complete variable domain (other parts from reference TRBV7-7 and TRBJ1-3): GAGVSQSPRYKVTKRGQDVTLRCDPISSHATLYWYQQALGQGPEFLTYFNYEAQPDKSGLPSDRFSAERPEGSISTLTIQRTEQRDSAMYRCASSSTLGDTIYFGEGSWLTVV.

The V gene is TRBV6-1, the J gene TRBJ2-7, with D uncertain. Between the trimmed V and J ends, which lost 3 bases and 6 bases, there was a span of 12 bases. The CDR3 extends over 13 amino acids. Germline V gene lookup returns CDR1 MNHNS and CDR2 SASEGT. In DNA, the CDR3 is TGTGCCAGCAGTGAGGGTGTCTTCGGCGAGCAGTACTTC. Translating it yields CASSEGVFGEQYF.

The chain uses TRBV5-5 and TRBJ2-1; D possibly corresponds to TRBD1 (6 bases). V shed 3 bases and J shed 2 bases, with 9 bases lying between them. The CDR3 length is 14 residues. CDR1 and CDR2 from the germline V gene are SGHKS and YYEKEE (reference sequence). The CDR3: CASSSRDTYNEQFF. CDR3 nucleotide sequence: TGTGCCAGCAGCTCACGGGACACCTACAATGAGCAGTTCTTC.

The J gene is TRBJ1-2, the V gene TRBV6-5; D may be TRBD1 (6 bases). V lost 7 bases and J lost 2, with 17 bases in between. The CDR3 covers 15 residues. The V gene's germline CDR1 is MNHEY and CDR2 SVGAGI. The CDR3 reads CASTGIAGANYGYTF. The CDR3 DNA follows: TGTGCCAGCACCGGAATCGCAGGGGCCAACTATGGCTACACCTTC.

The rearrangement joins TRBV7-2 to TRBJ2-2, with 7 bases matching TRBD2. CDR1 SGHTA and CDR2 FQGNSA come from the germline V gene. CDR3 length: 16 residues. V dropped 5 bases and J dropped 4; count of bases not matched to a gene: 10. In nucleotides, the CDR3 is TGTGCCAGCAGCACCGGGGGGAGTATCGGCACCGGGGAGCTGTTTTTT. Amino acids: CASSTGGSIGTGELFF.

This chain joins TRBV28 and TRBJ1-1, with 7 bases lining up with TRBD1. The germline CDR1 and CDR2 sequences are MDHEN and SYDVKM. This CDR3 spans 17 amino acids. The ends lost 7 bases at V and 5 bases at J; junction bases unmatched: 19. CDR3 sequence: CASTSNGQAPSRTEAFF. The CDR3 DNA is TGTGCCAGCACCTCTAACGGACAGGCCCCCTCGAGGACTGAAGCTTTCTTT.

The CDR3 is CASGGEGFSTDTQYF. The CDR3 region has the DNA TGTGCCAGCGGCGGAGAGGGCTTTAGCACAGATACGCAGTATTTT. This sequence joins TRBV7-2 and TRBJ2-3; weak D call: TRBD2 (5 bases). The V and J ends lost 8 bases and 0 bases respectively, with 15 bases between them. The CDR3 is 15 amino acids. Germline lookup yields CDR1 SGHTA and CDR2 FQGNSA.

The chain joins TRBV6-6 to TRBJ2-6; D is unclear. The CDR3 consists of 16 residues. Germline-derived CDR1 and CDR2 are MNHNY and SVGAGI (reference sequence). The ends were cut back, 0 bases at V and 0 bases at J, with 6 bases in the middle. The CDR3 loop reads CASSYSGGSGANVLTF. CDR3 coding DNA: TGTGCCAGCAGTTACTCAGGCGGCTCTGGGGCCAACGTCCTGACTTTC.

This rearrangement joins TRBV2 to TRBJ2-4; perhaps TRBD2 as D (5 bases). CDR1 is SNHLY, CDR2 FYNNEI, per germline. The CDR3 contains 17 residues. V was trimmed by 4 bases and J by 0 bases, leaving 16 bases between them. The CDR3 nucleotides are TGTGCCAGCAGTGGAATTACCGGGGAGCTAGCCAAAAACATTCAGTACTTC. It yields the protein CASSGITGELAKNIQYF.

This clone was counted a few times. This chain's CDR3 is CASSLANTNTEAFF. CDR3 nucleotide sequence: TGCGCCAGCAGCCTGGCCAATACGAACACTGAAGCTTTCTTT. This chain uses TRBV5-1 with TRBJ1-1; D remains unclear. Germline CDR1 SGHRS, CDR2 YFSETQ. This CDR3 contains 14 residues. V lost 4 bases to trimming and J lost 1 base, with 11 bases between them. The full variable domain, its missing parts supplied by reference TRBV5-1 and TRBJ1-1, is KAGVTQTPRYLIKTRGQQVTLSCSPISGHRSVSWYQQTPGQGLQFLFEYFSETQRNKGNFPGRFSGRQFSNSRSEMNVSTLELGDSALYLCASSLANTNTEAFFGQGTRLTVV.

The genes are TRBV6-4 and TRBJ2-1, with TRBD1 as a possible D gene (6 bases). This CDR3 region has 15 residues. V lost 2 bases and J lost 4, with 12 bases in between. Germline-derived CDR1 and CDR2 are MRHNA and SNTAGT. The CDR3 DNA is TGTGCCAGCAGTGACGAGTTGGGGGCTTACAATGAGCAGTTCTTC. The encoded protein is CASSDELGAYNEQFF.

The genes are TRBV18 and TRBJ2-7; possibly TRBD1 for D (6 bases). The CDR3 runs 15 residues. Germline lookup yields CDR1 KGHSH and CDR2 LQKENI. The V end lost 3 bases, the J end lost 1 base, and 13 bases lay between the germline ends. CDR3 coding DNA: TGTGCCAGCTCACCGCCGGGACACCAGTCCTACGAGCAGTACTTC. This codes for CASSPPGHQSYEQYF.

The rearrangement joins TRBV4-1 to TRBJ2-7; a possible D gene is TRBD2 (5 bases). The CDR3 totals 17 residues. The germline V gene has CDR1 MGHRA and CDR2 YSYEKL. V lost 2 bases to trimming and J lost 2 bases, with 19 bases between them. The CDR3 loop is CASSQFGFGRSAYEQYF. CDR3 DNA: TGCGCCAGCAGCCAATTCGGATTTGGACGTAGCGCCTACGAGCAGTACTTC.

The chain joins TRBV18 to TRBJ1-2; the D gene is possibly TRBD1 (5 bases). Between the trimmed V and J ends, which lost 3 bases and 5 bases, there was a span of 10 bases. Germline V CDR1 and CDR2: KGHSH, LQKENI. The CDR3 is 13 amino acids. The CDR3: CASSPGDRYGYTF. CDR3 coding DNA: TGTGCCAGCTCACCGGGAGACAGATATGGCTACACCTTC.

The rearrangement joins TRBV5-4 to TRBJ1-2; D not resolved. Trimming pared 2 bases from V and 4 bases from J, leaving 15 bases between. The CDR3 runs 15 residues. The germline gives CDR1 SGHNT, CDR2 YYREEE (reference sequence). The DNA of the CDR3 is TGTGCCAGCAGCTTAGAAGACGGCGGACGCTATGGCTACACCTTC. Its protein product is CASSLEDGGRYGYTF.

The chain joins TRBV2 to TRBJ1-2; D unresolved. The CDR3 consists of 13 residues. Per germline, CDR1 SNHLY and CDR2 FYNNEI. V was trimmed by 6 bases and J by 8 bases, leaving 16 bases between them. Written as DNA, the CDR3 is TGTGCCAGCAGCATGCAGCGCGCAGAAGGCTACACCTTC. It is translated as CASSMQRAEGYTF.

The chain employs TRBV6-4 and TRBJ2-3, with TRBD2 matching over 9 bases. The CDR3 runs 15 residues. Germline CDR1 and CDR2: MRHNA and SNTAGT. Trimming took 6 bases from V and 3 from J; bases not matched to a gene: 7. CDR3 nucleotide sequence: TGTGCCAGCAGGCCGACTAGCGGTGAAACAGATACGCAGTATTTT. It translates to CASRPTSGETDTQYF.

The chain joins TRBV7-2 to TRBJ2-5; tentatively, D is TRBD1 or TRBD2 (6 bases each). The CDR3 contains 14 residues. Per germline, CDR1 SGHTA and CDR2 FQGNSA. V lost 2 bases and J lost 4, with 11 bases in between. The CDR3 sequence is CASSLYGGGETQYF. CDR3 nucleotide sequence: TGTGCCAGCAGCTTATACGGAGGGGGAGAGACCCAGTACTTC. Full variable domain (rest looked up from reference TRBV7-2 and TRBJ2-5): GAGVSQSPSNKVTEKGKDVELRCDPISGHTALYWYRQSLGQGLEFLIYFQGNSAPDKSGLPSDRFSAERTGGSVSTLTIQRTQQEDSAVYLCASSLYGGGETQYFGPGTRLLVL.

V gene TRBV9 combines with J gene TRBJ2-1; 8 nucleotides agree with TRBD1. CDR1 is SGDLS, CDR2 YYNGEE, per germline. V dropped 5 bases and J dropped 6; count of bases not matched to a gene: 4. This CDR3 is 13 amino acids long. CDR3 sequence reads: CASSPRGRNEQFF. CDR3 nucleotides: TGTGCCAGCAGTCCCAGGGGGCGCAATGAGCAGTTCTTC.